The T cell receptor (beta chain) described here comes from a study of blood T cell repertoires in COVID-19 (dated by TCRdb to about 2020). At the level of the whole study: Samples covering the acute and convalescent phases of COVID-19 were provided by collaborators in the United States, Italy and Spain. Where available, HLA class I and class II types were taken from metadata supplied by the sample provider and were not determined by assay-based typing. Deeply sampled blood TCRbeta repertoires from subjects exposed to, actively infected with, or recovered from COVID-19 were included in the dataset. The samples were drawn from two sources: the first 160 participants of the ongoing ImmuneRACE study, and 1,000 to 1,500 subjects contributed by 6 global collaborators. Sample metadata almost always included a de-identified subject ID, COVID-19 status, age in years and sex. The repertoires were released in a freely available public database intended as a resource for research on the immune response to SARS-CoV-2. The prospective study material was composed of cDNA or gDNA derived from T cells, B-cell-depleted T cells, or PBMCs. Points the paper makes about the study in general: The quantity of clinical and demographic metadata differed by source and by participant and was supplied without curation.

V loses 3 bases, J loses 7 bases, and the germline ends lie 10 bases apart. Per the germline V gene (reference sequence), LNHDA is the CDR1 and SQIVND is the CDR2. Its CDR3 holds 13 amino acids, cysteine through phenylalanine. Solely the CDR3 DNA is kept, with 39 bases framed from the first base. In regard to this clone: Its antigen is still unknown. No base-level quality is on record; no much larger clone is a single base apart.

Collaborating institutions collected whole blood in K2EDTA tubes following their own protocols. Collaborator samples were shipped for TCRbeta analysis as frozen whole blood, isolated PBMCs, or DNA extracted from either sample type. TCRbeta CDR3 regions were amplified from genomic DNA by means of the immunoSEQ Assay, a bias-controlled multiplex PCR. The paper's processing steps were these. The number of nucleated cells in each sample was estimated from the amplification of reference gene primers within the assay. To quantify the absolute abundance of each unique TCRbeta CDR3 rearrangement, sequence reads were collapsed and filtered. For each sample, productive Simpson clonality was calculated by taking the square root of Simpson's diversity index across productive rearrangements. Imported from immuneACCESS, the table was reduced by TCRdb to in-frame sequences with V and J called. These copies leave out some clones; in studies compared against another copy, an unresolved V gene accounts for under half, and the cause of the remainder is not known. V, J and clone size derive from that table, while D and trimming were established from the DNA sequence. Across this sample there are approximately 400,000 clones, with 89% seen only once. The top ten clones comprise 1% to 1.5% of the sample.

The sequence was obtained from a man aged 40-49 years with acute or convalescent COVID-19. Sequenced sample: peripheral blood. This chain joins TRBV19 to TRBJ2-1; there is no confident call for the D gene. The CDR3 in this case is CASSIAAANEQFF. Read as DNA, the sequence is TGTGCCAGTAGTATCGCGGCGGCGAATGAGCAGTTCTTC.